This entry features one TCR beta chain sequence. What it binds is unknown. Genomic DNA, the template, was used for profiling of the TCR beta VDJ and CDR3. TCRdb fed the reads into MiXCR, producing one record per CDR3 protein. The sample holds 100,000 to 150,000 distinct CDR3 sequences, about two fifths seen once. This entry is derived from a study of CD8+CD57+ T cells in acquired aplastic anemia. The overall study: Recorded DNA amounts for sorted CD4+ and CD8+ cells had an average of roughly 3.4 ug.

This CDR3 is built from 14 residues. Trimming cost V 6 bases and J 5 bases; bases outside gene matches: 7. CDR1 MRHNA and CDR2 SNTAGT come from the germline V gene. All sequencing subjects had displayed CD8+CD57+ cell expansion on flow cytometry. Severe acquired aplastic anemia affected all patients. Patients were therapy-naive when their blood was sampled. Study-wide points: Any difference that existed in CD8+ Simpson's diversity between patients and controls was not significant.

Sequencing used sorted CD4+, CD8+, or CD8+CD57+ T cells (not recorded which) from PBMCs. The source of this sequence is a human donor with aplastic anemia. This chain links TRBV6-4 with TRBJ1-1; 9 positions agree with TRBD1. For the CDR3, the DNA is TGTGCCAGCAGAAGGACAGGGGAGGGAACTGAAGCTTTCTTT. This translates into CASRRTGEGTEAFF.